This T cell receptor (beta chain) is from a study of cytomegalovirus exposure and HLA in healthy donors. Study outcomes and limitations: Several of the most significant clusters were apparently associated with common viral pathogens in a later analysis. Highly shared sequence variants in one cluster were likely a sequencing artifact.

The V gene end was trimmed by 7 bases and the J gene end by 1 base; junction bases not matched to a gene: 2. From germline, CDR1 is MNHNS and CDR2 SASEGT. The CDR3 length is 14 residues. PCR amplification relied on 60 Vbeta primers (plus 13 Jbeta primers). TCRdb's table, derived via immunoSEQ multiplex PCR, lists solely in-frame clones and lacks some. The sample carries around 150,000 clones, more than 70% recorded once. Healthy donors of bone marrow made up the group. For this clone: As yet, its antigen is unknown.

What was sequenced was PBMCs. The V and J genes are TRBV6-1 and TRBJ2-2; TRBD2 matches 8 bases. This TCR came from a male donor in good health and CMV-seronegative. Written as DNA, the CDR3 is TGTGCCAGCATCCTAGCGGGGAACACCGGGGAGCTGTTTTTT. It codes for CASILAGNTGELFF.